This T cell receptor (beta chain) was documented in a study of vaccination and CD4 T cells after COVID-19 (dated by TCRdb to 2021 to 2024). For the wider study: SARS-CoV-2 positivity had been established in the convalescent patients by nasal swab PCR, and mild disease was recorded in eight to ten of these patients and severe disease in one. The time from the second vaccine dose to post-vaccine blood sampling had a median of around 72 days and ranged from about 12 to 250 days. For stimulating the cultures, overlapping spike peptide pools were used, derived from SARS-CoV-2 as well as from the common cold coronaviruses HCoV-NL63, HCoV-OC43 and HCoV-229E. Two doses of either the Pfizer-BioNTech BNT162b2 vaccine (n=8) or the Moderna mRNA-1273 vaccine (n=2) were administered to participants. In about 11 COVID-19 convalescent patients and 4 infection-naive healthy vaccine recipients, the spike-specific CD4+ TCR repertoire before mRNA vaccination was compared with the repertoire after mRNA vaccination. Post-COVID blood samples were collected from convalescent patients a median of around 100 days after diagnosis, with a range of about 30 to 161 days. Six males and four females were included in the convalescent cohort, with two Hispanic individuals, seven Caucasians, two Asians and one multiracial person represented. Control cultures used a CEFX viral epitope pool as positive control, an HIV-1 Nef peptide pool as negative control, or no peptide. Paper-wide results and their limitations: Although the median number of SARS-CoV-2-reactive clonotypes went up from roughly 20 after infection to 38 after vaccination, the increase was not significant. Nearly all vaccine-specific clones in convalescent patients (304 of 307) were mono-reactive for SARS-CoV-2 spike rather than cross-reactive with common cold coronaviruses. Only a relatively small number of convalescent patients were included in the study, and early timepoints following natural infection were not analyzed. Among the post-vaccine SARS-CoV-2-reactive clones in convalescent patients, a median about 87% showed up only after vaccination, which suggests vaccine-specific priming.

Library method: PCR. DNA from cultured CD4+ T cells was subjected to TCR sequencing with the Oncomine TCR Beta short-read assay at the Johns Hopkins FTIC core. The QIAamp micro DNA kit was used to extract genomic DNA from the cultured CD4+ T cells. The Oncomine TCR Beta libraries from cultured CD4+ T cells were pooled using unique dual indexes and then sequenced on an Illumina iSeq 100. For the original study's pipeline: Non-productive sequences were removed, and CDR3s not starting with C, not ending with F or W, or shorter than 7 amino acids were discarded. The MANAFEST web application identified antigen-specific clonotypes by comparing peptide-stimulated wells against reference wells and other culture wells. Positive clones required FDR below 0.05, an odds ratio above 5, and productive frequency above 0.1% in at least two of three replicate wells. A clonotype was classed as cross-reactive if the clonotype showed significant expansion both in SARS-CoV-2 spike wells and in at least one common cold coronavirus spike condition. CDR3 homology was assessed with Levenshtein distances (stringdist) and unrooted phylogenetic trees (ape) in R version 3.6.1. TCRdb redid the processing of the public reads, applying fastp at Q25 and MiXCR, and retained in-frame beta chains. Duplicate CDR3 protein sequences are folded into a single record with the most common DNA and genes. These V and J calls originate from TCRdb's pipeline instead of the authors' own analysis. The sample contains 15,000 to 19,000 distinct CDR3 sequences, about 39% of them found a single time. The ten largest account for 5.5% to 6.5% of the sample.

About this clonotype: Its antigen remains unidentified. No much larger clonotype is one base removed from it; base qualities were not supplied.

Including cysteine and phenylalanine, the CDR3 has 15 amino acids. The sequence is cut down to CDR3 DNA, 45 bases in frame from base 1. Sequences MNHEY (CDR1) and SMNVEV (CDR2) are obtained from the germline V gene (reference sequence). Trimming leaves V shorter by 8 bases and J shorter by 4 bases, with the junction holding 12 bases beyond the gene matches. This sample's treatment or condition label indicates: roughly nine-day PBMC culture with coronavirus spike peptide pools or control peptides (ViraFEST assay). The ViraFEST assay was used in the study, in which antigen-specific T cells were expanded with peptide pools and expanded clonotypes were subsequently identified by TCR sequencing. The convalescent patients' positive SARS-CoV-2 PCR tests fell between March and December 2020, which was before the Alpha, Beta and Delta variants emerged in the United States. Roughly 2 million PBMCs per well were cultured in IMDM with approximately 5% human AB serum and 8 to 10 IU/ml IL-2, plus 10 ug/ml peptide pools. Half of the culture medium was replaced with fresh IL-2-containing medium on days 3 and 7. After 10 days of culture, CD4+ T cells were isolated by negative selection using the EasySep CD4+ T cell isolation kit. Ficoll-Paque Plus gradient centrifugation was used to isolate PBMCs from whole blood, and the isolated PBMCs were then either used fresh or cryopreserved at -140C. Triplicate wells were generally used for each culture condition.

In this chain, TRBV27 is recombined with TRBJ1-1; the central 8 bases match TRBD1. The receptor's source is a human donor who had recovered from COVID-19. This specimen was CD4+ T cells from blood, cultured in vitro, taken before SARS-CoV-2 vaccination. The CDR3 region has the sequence CASGLWNRGGTEAFF. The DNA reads TGTGCCAGCGGGCTTTGGAACAGGGGGGGCACTGAAGCTTTCTTT.